Presented here are 19 T cell receptor beta chains from one specimen sequenced in a study of blood T cell repertoires in COVID-19. Generated by immunoSEQ multiplex PCR, the TCRdb table keeps only in-frame clones and is missing some. The repertoire holds about 250,000 clones, about 91% seen once, with roughly 1.4% in the top ten. The sample comprised peripheral blood. All receptors derive from an elderly man with acute or convalescent COVID-19.

V is TRBV19 and J is TRBJ1-6; D gene uncertain. Germline loops: CDR1 LNHDA, CDR2 SQIVND (reference sequence). The CDR3 runs to 15 residues. The V gene lost 5 bases and the J gene lost 8 bases, with 16 bases spanning the gap. CDR3 sequence: CASSARPLQDSPLHF. The CDR3 bases are TGTGCCAGTAGTGCTCGGCCCCTGCAGGATTCACCCCTCCACTTT.

V and J are TRBV10-3 and TRBJ2-7; D not certain. Germline CDR1 ENHRY, CDR2 SYGVKD. The CDR3 is made up of 12 amino acids. V shed 1 base and J shed 7 bases, with 8 bases lying between them. CDR3: CAISEFSREQYF. In DNA, the CDR3 is TGTGCCATCAGTGAGTTCAGCAGGGAGCAGTACTTC.

The chain employs TRBV10-2 and TRBJ1-2, with no clear D. The germline gives CDR1 WSHSY, CDR2 SAAADI. The ends were cut back, 6 bases at V and 3 bases at J, with 8 bases in the middle. The CDR3 has 12 amino acids. In DNA form, the CDR3 reads TGCGCCAGCAGACTCGGAGACTATGGCTACACCTTC. Translating it yields CASRLGDYGYTF.

The CDR3 coding sequence is TGTGCCAGCAGCTTATCTTCGCGGGACACAGATACGCAGTATTTT. As protein: CASSLSSRDTDTQYF. This chain connects TRBV7-2 to TRBJ2-3; weak D call: TRBD2 (6 bases). CDR1 is SGHTA and CDR2 is FQGNSA in the germline V gene. CDR3 length equals 15 residues. V lost 2 bases, J lost 2 bases, and 11 bases lay in between.

This chain joins TRBV5-4 and TRBJ2-3; TRBD2 matches 8 bases. V lost 1 base, J lost 2 bases, and 3 bases stayed unmatched. This CDR3 is built from 15 residues. Germline assignment: CDR1 SGHNT and CDR2 YYREEE (reference sequence). CDR3 bases: TGTGCCAGCAGCTTGATGCGGGGGGACACAGATACGCAGTATTTT. Protein sequence: CASSLMRGDTDTQYF. Looking up the rest from reference TRBV5-4 and TRBJ2-3 gives the full variable domain: ETGVTQSPTHLIKTRGQQVTLRCSSQSGHNTVSWYQQALGQGPQFIFQYYREEENGRGNFPPRFSGLQFPNYSSELNVNALELDDSALYLCASSLMRGDTDTQYFGPGTRLTVL.

The rearrangement links TRBV28 to TRBJ2-1; 7 bases are a match to TRBD1. V was clipped by 4 bases and J by 5 bases; unmatched bases: 17. The CDR3 is 18 residues long. CDR1 MDHEN and CDR2 SYDVKM come from the germline V gene. DNA of the CDR3: TGTGCCAGCAGTTACCCGACAGGGTTGCCGTCAGGGGACAATGAGCAGTTCTTC. This codes for CASSYPTGLPSGDNEQFF.

The table lists this clone with a count of one. The V and J genes are TRBV7-6 and TRBJ1-4, with D unclear. V lost 1 base to trimming and J lost 0 bases, with 15 bases between them. Looked up from germline, CDR1 is SGHVS and CDR2 is FNYEAQ. The CDR3 totals 18 residues. CDR3 in DNA: TGTGCCAGCAGCTTAGATCTTATATCGGGTGCAACTAATGAAAAACTGTTTTTT. This encodes CASSLDLISGATNEKLFF.

This clone was counted a single time. The V gene is TRBV19, the J gene TRBJ1-1, with 10 bases that match TRBD1. The CDR3 spans 15 residues. The germline gives CDR1 LNHDA, CDR2 SQIVND (reference sequence). J was trimmed by 5 bases and V by 6 bases; bases with no gene match: 9. CDR3 sequence (DNA): TGTGCCAGTAGCCCGGGACAGGGGATAAAGACTGAAGCTTTCTTT. Translating it yields CASSPGQGIKTEAFF.

The chain recombines TRBV21-1 with TRBJ2-3; the table's D call TRBD2 went unverified against the DNA. TRBV21-1 is a pseudogene segment. This CDR3 has 16 residues. CDR3 region: CASMTWTSGLSDTQYF. As DNA, the CDR3 is TGTGCCAGCATGACTTGGACTAGCGGGTTGTCAGATACGCAGTATTTT.

This clone came up a few times. The V call is TRBV19, the J call TRBJ1-1; TRBD1 aligns across 8 bases. V was pared by 3 bases and J by 4 bases, with 7 bases of the junction left unmatched. The CDR3 is 15 amino acids. CDR1 LNHDA and CDR2 SQIVND come from the germline V gene (reference sequence). CDR3 protein: CASSIQGARGTEAFF. The CDR3 region has the DNA TGTGCCAGTAGTATTCAGGGGGCTAGAGGCACTGAAGCTTTCTTT.

The V and J genes are TRBV11-2 and TRBJ2-1; TRBD2 aligns across 9 bases. This CDR3 is built from 15 residues. Germline V lookup: CDR1 SGHAT, CDR2 FQNNGV. The trim removed 5 bases at V and 7 bases at J, leaving 9 bases unmatched. The CDR3 DNA follows: TGTGCCAGCAGCCCCGAGATAGCGGGGGAGAATGAGCAGTTCTTC. Its translation is CASSPEIAGENEQFF.

V is TRBV18 and J is TRBJ1-2; TRBD1 agrees at 7 bases. Germline V gene sequence: CDR1 KGHSH, CDR2 LQKENI. This CDR3 region has 14 residues. J gave up 4 bases and V 3 bases, and 5 bases lay outside the gene matches. The CDR3 DNA reads TGTGCCAGCTCACCCGGGGACAGCCTCTATGGCTACACCTTC. Protein: CASSPGDSLYGYTF. Together with reference TRBV18 and TRBJ1-2, the CDR3 gives the full variable domain: NAGVMQNPRHLVRRRGQEARLRCSPMKGHSHVYWYRQLPEEGLKFMVYLQKENIIDESGMPKERFSAEFPKEGPSILRIQQVVRGDSAAYFCASSPGDSLYGYTFGSGTRLTVV.

CDR3 region: CASSLSGDTQYF. DNA for the CDR3: TGTGCCAGCAGTTTATCAGGGGATACGCAGTATTTT. The V and J genes are TRBV28 and TRBJ2-3; tentative D call: TRBD1 (5 bases). With 1 base removed from V and 6 bases from J, the gap between germline ends came to 5 bases. The CDR3 extends over 12 amino acids. Germline CDR1 MDHEN, CDR2 SYDVKM.

V usage is TRBV25-1 and J usage is TRBJ2-7; D possibly corresponds to TRBD1 (5 bases). The V gene lost 6 bases and the J gene lost 1 base, with 10 bases spanning the gap. Germline V gene sequence: CDR1 MGHDK, CDR2 SYGVNS. This CDR3 is built from 13 residues. The CDR3 loop reads CASRLQGSYEQYF. CDR3 bases: TGTGCCAGCAGACTCCAGGGTTCCTACGAGCAGTACTTC.

The chain recombines TRBV9 with TRBJ2-5; tentative D call: TRBD1 (5 bases). The germline V and J ends were trimmed by 0 bases and 2 bases, with 11 bases remaining between them. From germline, CDR1 is SGDLS and CDR2 YYNGEE. CDR3 length: 15 residues. In DNA form, the CDR3 reads TGTGCCAGCAGCGTAGGTGTCAGGGAACAAGAGACCCAGTACTTC. Its protein is CASSVGVREQETQYF.

The rearrangement joins TRBV19 to TRBJ2-4; 11 nucleotides line up with TRBD1. CDR3 size: 14 residues. Germline V lookup: CDR1 LNHDA, CDR2 SQIVND (reference sequence). V lost 4 bases to trimming and J lost 6 bases; unmatched junction nucleotides: 2. Here the CDR3 DNA reads TGTGCCAGTAGTACCGGACAGGGGGCAAACATTCAGTACTTC. Residues: CASSTGQGANIQYF.

This chain uses TRBV7-9 with TRBJ1-6; 9 nucleotides match TRBD1. Germline loops: CDR1 SEHNR, CDR2 FQNEAQ (reference sequence). The CDR3 covers 16 residues. With V trimmed by 3 bases and J by 6 bases, 6 bases remained unmatched. This CDR3 is CASSFRQGGGNSPLHF. The CDR3 nucleotides are TGTGCCAGCAGCTTTAGACAGGGGGGTGGTAATTCACCCCTCCACTTT.

V is TRBV10-3 and J is TRBJ2-7; 8 nucleotides align to TRBD1. Germline V gene lookup returns CDR1 ENHRY and CDR2 SYGVKD. The CDR3 sequence is 15 residues long. V gave up 8 bases and J gave up 5 bases; unmatched junction bases: 14. CDR3 sequence (DNA): TGTGCCATCCAAAAGAACACCCAGGGGGCCGACGAGCAGTACTTC. Amino acids: CAIQKNTQGADEQYF.

The J gene is TRBJ2-3, the V gene TRBV29-1; D possibly corresponds to TRBD2 (6 bases). The CDR3 is 16 residues long. Trimming removed 2 bases from V and 1 base from J, with 16 bases in between. Germline V gene lookup returns CDR1 SQVTM and CDR2 ANQGSEA. The CDR3: CSVERDSRGGTDTQYF. CDR3 bases: TGCAGCGTTGAAAGGGACTCCCGGGGAGGCACAGATACGCAGTATTTT.